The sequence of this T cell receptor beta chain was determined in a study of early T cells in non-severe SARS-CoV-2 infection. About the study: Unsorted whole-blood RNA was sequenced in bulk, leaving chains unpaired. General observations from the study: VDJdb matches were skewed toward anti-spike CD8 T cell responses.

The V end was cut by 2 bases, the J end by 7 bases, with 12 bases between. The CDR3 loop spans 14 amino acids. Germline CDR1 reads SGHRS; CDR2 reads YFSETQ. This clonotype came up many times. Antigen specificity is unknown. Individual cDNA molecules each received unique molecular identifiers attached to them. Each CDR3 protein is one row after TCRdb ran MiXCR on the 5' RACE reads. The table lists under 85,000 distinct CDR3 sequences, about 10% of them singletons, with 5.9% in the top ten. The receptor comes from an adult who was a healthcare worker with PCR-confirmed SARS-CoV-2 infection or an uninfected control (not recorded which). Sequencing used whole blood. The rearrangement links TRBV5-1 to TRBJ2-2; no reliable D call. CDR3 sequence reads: CASSLTGAIGELFF. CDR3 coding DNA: TGCGCCAGCAGCTTAACGGGCGCGATCGGGGAGCTGTTTTTT.